One sample yielded the 25 T cell receptor beta chains listed below, sequenced in a study of sequential checkpoint blockade in melanoma. Clones were read by immunoSEQ multiplex PCR, and TCRdb kept only the in-frame ones, dropping some. This sample carries around 40,000 clones, more than 80% of them seen once, and the ten largest clones take more than 10%. The treatment was: randomized to nivolumab then ipilimumab (arm A) or the reverse (arm B). The sequenced sample was CD8+ T cells sorted from blood (inferred from file names), obtained from a patient given nivolumab and ipilimumab in sequence. The receptor set was obtained from a human donor with melanoma.

The chain employs TRBV4-1 and TRBJ2-7; 9 bases agree with TRBD1. Per the germline V gene, CDR1 is MGHRA and CDR2 is YSYEKL. Germline trimming cut 4 bases from V and 6 bases from J; bases unmatched to any gene: 10. The CDR3 length is 15 residues. The CDR3 here is CASSPTGGYYGEQYF. As DNA, the CDR3 is TGCGCCAGCAGCCCCACAGGGGGCTACTATGGCGAGCAGTACTTC.

V usage is TRBV29-1 and J usage is TRBJ1-2, with D tentatively TRBD1 (6 bases). This CDR3 is built from 13 residues. V was trimmed by 7 bases and J by 2 bases, leaving 14 bases between them. In germline, CDR1 is SQVTM, CDR2 ANQGSEA. The CDR3 nucleotides read TGCAGCGCCTTACGGACAGCAAACTATGGCTACACCTTC. This encodes CSALRTANYGYTF.

This clone appeared a single time. The gene calls are TRBV9 and TRBJ1-5; D unresolved. Germline values: CDR1 SGDLS, CDR2 YYNGEE. The CDR3 sequence is 16 residues long. V lost 2 bases to trimming and J lost 2 bases, with 14 bases between them. The CDR3 here is CASSVWRGWGNQPQHF. CDR3 coding DNA: TGTGCCAGCAGCGTGTGGCGGGGATGGGGCAATCAGCCCCAGCATTTT.

The V gene is TRBV5-1, the J gene TRBJ2-1, with D perhaps matching TRBD1 (6 bases). The germline gives CDR1 SGHRS, CDR2 YFSETQ. V was clipped by 2 bases and J by 5 bases, with 11 bases between them. CDR3 length equals 14 residues. The chain's CDR3 is CASSLRQANNEQFF. The CDR3 DNA is TGCGCCAGCAGCTTACGACAGGCGAACAATGAGCAGTTCTTC.

The V and J genes are TRBV10-2 and TRBJ1-1, with 7 bases fitting TRBD1. Germline CDR1 and CDR2: WSHSY and SAAADI. Trimming at V came to 6 bases and at J to 1 base, leaving 5 bases not matched to a gene. CDR3 length: 14 amino acids. This chain's CDR3 is CASRTGPGNTEAFF. The CDR3 coding sequence is TGCGCCAGCAGGACAGGGCCGGGGAACACTGAAGCTTTCTTT.

The chain links TRBV5-6 to TRBJ2-7; perhaps TRBD2 as D (6 bases). Trimming pared 2 bases from V and 0 bases from J, leaving 9 bases between. Germline values: CDR1 SGHDT, CDR2 YYEEEE. This CDR3 is 14 amino acids long. The CDR3 sequence is CASSFSGVSYEQYV. The CDR3 coding sequence is TGTGCCAGCAGCTTTTCGGGGGTCTCCTACGAGCAGTACGTC.

The table lists this clone with a few counts. The V and J genes are TRBV7-9 and TRBJ1-1; no reliable D call. The V end was cut by 6 bases, the J end by 6 bases, with 11 bases between. The V gene's germline CDR1 is SEHNR and CDR2 FQNEAQ (reference sequence). CDR3 length: 12 amino acids. DNA for the CDR3: TGTGCCAGCAGTTACGACTTCTCTGAAGCTTTCTTT. Translated: CASSYDFSEAFF.

This rearrangement joins TRBV23-1 to TRBJ1-2, with 8 bases matching TRBD1. TRBV23-1 is marked as an open reading frame, function uncertain. The trim removed 0 bases at V and 3 bases at J, leaving 0 bases unmatched. The CDR3 sequence is 14 residues long. CDR3: CASSQSTGDYGYTF. CDR3 nucleotides: TGCGCCAGCAGTCAATCGACAGGGGACTATGGCTACACCTTC.

Here the CDR3 reads CASSLVALPYNEQFF. For the CDR3, the DNA is TGTGCCAGCAGCTTAGTAGCGCTACCCTACAATGAGCAGTTCTTC. This chain uses TRBV11-1 with TRBJ2-1; perhaps TRBD2 as D (5 bases). CDR3 length: 15 residues. Germline values: CDR1 SGHAT, CDR2 FQDESV (reference sequence). Trimming pared 1 base from V and 2 bases from J, leaving 9 bases between.

CDR3 DNA sequence: TGCAGCGTTACAAGGGAGAGCTCCTACGAGCAGTACTTC. Amino acid sequence: CSVTRESSYEQYF. This chain links TRBV29-1 with TRBJ2-7; D possibly corresponds to TRBD2 (5 bases). V was shortened by 5 bases and J by 0 bases, with 11 bases between the two germline ends. CDR3 length: 13 residues. Germline V gene sequence: CDR1 SQVTM, CDR2 ANQGSEA.

The chain recombines TRBV7-6 with TRBJ2-3, with 14 bases identical to TRBD2. The CDR3 is 17 amino acids. The germline V gene encodes CDR1 SGHVS and CDR2 FNYEAQ. The J segment lost 7 bases and the V segment lost 5 bases, leaving 11 bases of the junction unmatched. The CDR3 sequence: CASSPYAGTSGGYTQYF. CDR3 nucleotides: TGTGCCAGCAGCCCCTACGCCGGGACTAGCGGGGGATATACGCAGTATTTT.

This clone was counted between two and nine times. The V call is TRBV19, the J call TRBJ2-5, with 7 bases aligning to TRBD2. TRBJ2-7 explains the end of the DNA better; the J call may be wrong. Germline V gives CDR1 LNHDA, CDR2 SQIVND (reference sequence). CDR3 size: 14 residues. The CDR3 coding sequence is TGTGCCAGTAGTATTGCTAGCGGCTCCTACGAGCAGTACTTC. This translates into CASSIASGSYEQYF.

This chain uses TRBV19 with TRBJ2-7; 8 bases line up with TRBD2. The CDR3 extends over 16 amino acids. The trim removed 3 bases at V and 4 bases at J, leaving 11 bases unmatched. In germline, CDR1 is LNHDA, CDR2 SQIVND (reference sequence). The CDR3 loop is CASSMVVRAGVYEQYF. For the CDR3, the DNA is TGTGCCAGTAGTATGGTAGTCCGAGCGGGAGTGTACGAGCAGTACTTC.

The chain has TRBV7-3 and TRBJ2-1; TRBD2 is a possible D gene (6 bases). V lost 4 bases and J 0 bases, leaving 19 bases between the germline ends. Per the germline V gene, CDR1 is SGHTA and CDR2 is FQGTGA. The CDR3 is made up of 18 amino acids. CDR3 in amino acids: CASSSTHLAASSYNEQFF. For the CDR3, the DNA is TGTGCCAGCAGCTCGACACACTTAGCGGCGAGCTCCTACAATGAGCAGTTCTTC.

The chain links TRBV7-2 to TRBJ1-2; TRBD1 agrees at 8 bases. The CDR3 has 15 residues. The V gene end was trimmed by 2 bases and the J gene end by 6 bases; junction bases not matched to a gene: 8. Germline CDR1 and CDR2: SGHTA and FQGNSA. As DNA, the CDR3 is TGTGCCAGCAGCTTAAATCAAGACAGGGGCAATGGCTACACCTTC. Its protein product is CASSLNQDRGNGYTF.

This chain joins TRBV4-2 and TRBJ1-1, with 11 positions matching TRBD1. V lost 0 bases to trimming and J lost 1 base; unmatched junction nucleotides: 1. The CDR3 runs 16 residues. The germline CDR1 and CDR2 sequences are LGHNA and YNFKEQ. The CDR3 DNA reads TGTGCCAGCAGCCAAGATGGGACAGGGGGGAACACTGAAGCTTTCTTT. This translates into CASSQDGTGGNTEAFF.

The rearrangement uses TRBV27 and TRBJ2-7; 13 bases are shared with TRBD2. The V segment lost 2 bases and the J segment 2 bases; nucleotides outside the gene matches: 9. The germline V gene has CDR1 MNHEY and CDR2 SMNVEV (reference sequence). This CDR3 contains 18 residues. This CDR3 reads CASSLSGLAGAATYEQYF. CDR3 nucleotide sequence: TGTGCCAGCAGTTTAAGTGGACTAGCGGGAGCCGCGACCTACGAGCAGTACTTC.

The chain couples TRBV27 to TRBJ2-7; TRBD1 aligns across 11 bases. Germline lookup yields CDR1 MNHEY and CDR2 SMNVEV (reference sequence). V lost 4 bases, J lost 2 bases, and 1 base stayed unmatched. The CDR3 has 14 amino acids. The DNA of the CDR3 is TGTGCCAGCAGTTGGGGACAGGGGGCCTACGAGCAGTACTTC. This codes for CASSWGQGAYEQYF.

The table lists this clone with a count of one. The V and J genes are TRBV7-6 and TRBJ2-4; the match to TRBD2 covers 7 bases. CDR3 length: 16 amino acids. Trimming at V came to 1 base and at J to 0 bases, leaving 3 bases not matched to a gene. Germline CDR1 SGHVS, CDR2 FNYEAQ. CDR3 coding DNA: TGTGCCAGCAGCTTAGGTTGGGGGGGAGCCAAAAACATTCAGTACTTC. This gives the protein CASSLGWGGAKNIQYF.

The CDR3 nucleotides are TGTGCCAGCAGCTCCCTCGCGGGGTGGAACGAGCAGTACTTC. Translating it yields CASSSLAGWNEQYF. The chain uses TRBV7-9 and TRBJ2-7, with D tentatively TRBD2 (6 bases). The CDR3 contains 14 residues. The ends were cut back, 4 bases at V and 5 bases at J, with 15 bases in the middle. In germline, CDR1 is SEHNR, CDR2 FQNEAQ (reference sequence).

The chain recombines TRBV5-4 with TRBJ1-3; D may be TRBD1 (5 bases). The CDR3 runs to 15 residues. Trimming cost V 2 bases and J 2 bases, with 11 bases left between them. From germline, CDR1 is SGHNT and CDR2 YYREEE (reference sequence). CDR3 sequence: CASSFRGNTGNTIYF. In DNA form, the CDR3 reads TGTGCCAGCAGCTTTAGGGGAAATACTGGAAACACCATATATTTT.

This chain connects TRBV27 to TRBJ2-7; D is possibly TRBD1 (6 bases). Trimming cost V 2 bases and J 3 bases, with 8 bases left between them. The CDR3 contains 13 residues. CDR1 is MNHEY, CDR2 SMNVEV, per germline (reference sequence). The CDR3 DNA reads TGTGCCAGCAGTTTAGGACAGTACTACGAGCAGTACTTC. Its translation is CASSLGQYYEQYF.

The chain recombines TRBV9 with TRBJ2-1; 7 bases are shared with TRBD1. Losses at the gene ends were 3 bases for V and 4 bases for J; bases not matched to a gene: 10. CDR1 is SGDLS, CDR2 YYNGEE, per germline. This CDR3 has 16 residues. The CDR3 nucleotides are TGTGCCAGCAGCGAACACACCGGGACAGCATACAATGAGCAGTTCTTC. Protein product: CASSEHTGTAYNEQFF.

This chain joins TRBV28 and TRBJ2-3; the D gene is possibly TRBD2 (6 bases). This CDR3 contains 15 residues. Germline V lookup: CDR1 MDHEN, CDR2 SYDVKM. The V gene lost 3 bases and the J gene lost 5 bases, with 15 bases spanning the gap. CDR3 sequence reads: CASSLDYPGVDTQYF. The CDR3 DNA reads as TGTGCCAGCAGTTTGGACTACCCCGGGGTAGATACGCAGTATTTT.

The sample holds one count of this clone. V is TRBV6-5 and J is TRBJ1-1; possibly TRBD1 for D (6 bases). This CDR3 is built from 15 residues. Germline CDR1 is MNHEY and CDR2 is SVGAGI. Trimming removed 2 bases from V and 0 bases from J, with 10 bases in between. CDR3 protein: CASSYAGAMNTEAFF. In DNA, the CDR3 is TGTGCCAGCAGTTACGCAGGGGCGATGAACACTGAAGCTTTCTTT.